The sequence of this T cell receptor beta chain was determined in a study of shared clonotypes between healthy human individuals. Findings of the study overall: Sampling covered blood only; tissue repertoires likely differ.

Samples left unsorted employed 80 million to 95 million PBMCs for genomic DNA. Concerning this clone: What it recognizes is unknown.

Several immunoSEQ plates held equal portions of the genomic DNA taken from each subset. Around 290 ng DNA, 25,000 to 35,000 T cell genomes, went into unsorted PBMC replicate PCRs. Generated by immunoSEQ multiplex PCR, the TCRdb table keeps only in-frame clones and is missing some. The table records some 530,000 clones, 81% of them present only once. The TCR comes from a middle-aged woman in good health. Some clones in this sample may be carry-over from other donors' samples. Sequencing input: PBMCs.

CDR3 loop: CASSYQNEQYF. For the CDR3, the DNA is TGTGCCAGCAGTTACCAGAACGAGCAGTACTTC. This chain uses TRBV2 with TRBJ2-7; D is undetermined. The germline CDR1 and CDR2 sequences are SNHLY and FYNNEI. The V and J ends lost 5 bases and 5 bases respectively, with 7 bases between them. This CDR3 contains 11 residues.